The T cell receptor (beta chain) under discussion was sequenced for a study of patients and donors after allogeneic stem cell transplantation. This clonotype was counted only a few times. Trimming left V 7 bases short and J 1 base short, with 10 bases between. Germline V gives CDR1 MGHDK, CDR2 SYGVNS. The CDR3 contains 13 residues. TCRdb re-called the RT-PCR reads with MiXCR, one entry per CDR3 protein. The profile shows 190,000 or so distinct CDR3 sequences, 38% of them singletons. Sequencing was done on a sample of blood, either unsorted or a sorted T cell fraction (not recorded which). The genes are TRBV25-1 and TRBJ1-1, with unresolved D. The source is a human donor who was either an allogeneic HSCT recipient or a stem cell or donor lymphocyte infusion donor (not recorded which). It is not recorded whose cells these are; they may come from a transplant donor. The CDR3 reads CASMVGANTEAFF. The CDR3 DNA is TGTGCCAGCATGGTGGGCGCGAACACTGAAGCTTTCTTT.